This T cell receptor beta chain was captured by sequencing in a study of T cell clones after liver transplantation. Across the whole study: A pre-transplant mixed lymphocyte reaction with TCRbeta sequencing defined graft-donor-reactive clones followed in post-transplant blood.

The repertoire was sequenced with immunoSEQ multiplex PCR; TCRdb's copy has only in-frame clones and lacks some. The sample contains around 110,000 clones, 90% of which appear only once. The CDR3 runs 15 residues. From germline, CDR1 is MRHNA and CDR2 SNTAGT. Trimming stripped 0 bases from V and 8 bases from J, with 14 bases between. Points on this clone: Its antigen is unknown.

Points from the study as a whole: Post-transplant, graft-donor-reactive CD4 TCRbeta sequences in blood dropped significantly in most of the 8 subjects. Low donor cell numbers restricted donor-reactive repertoire measurement in a couple of subjects.

The sequence came from a human patient who received a liver transplant. Some T cells here may be from the graft donor. The V gene is TRBV6-4, the J gene TRBJ2-1, with D perhaps TRBD2 (6 bases). This specimen consisted of CD4+ T cells from blood, obtained 12 months after liver transplant. The CDR3 region has the DNA TGTGCCAGCAGTGACTCGGGAGGTAGGGGCGATGAGCAGTTCTTC. Translating it yields CASSDSGGRGDEQFF.